This T cell receptor beta chain came from a study of cytomegalovirus exposure and HLA in healthy donors. Whole-study results and caveats: Specific recognition of CMV antigens was confirmed in vitro for three chains (all CMV-associated). First-cohort TCR clusters tended to co-occur in the approximately 130 validation repertoires, a later analysis found.

As concerns this clone: Its antigen is not identified.

CDR1 is GTSNPN and CDR2 is SVGIG in the germline V gene (reference sequence). V gave up 0 bases and J gave up 5 bases, with 7 bases separating them. There are 12 residues in the CDR3. Clones were sequenced by immunoSEQ multiplex PCR, and TCRdb holds only the in-frame ones, with some missing. This table has 140,000 to 150,000 clones, approximately 94% appearing once. This chain connects TRBV30 to TRBJ1-2; the D is unclear. This receptor was identified in a man aged 18 to 30 in good health and CMV-seropositive. The sample consisted of PBMCs. This CDR3 reads CAWSVGVYGYTF. In nucleotides, the CDR3 is TGTGCCTGGAGTGTGGGAGTGTATGGCTACACCTTC.